Listed below are T cell receptor beta chains from one sample, sequenced in a study of spatial heterogeneity in lung cancer. TCRdb used MiXCR to reprocess the 5' RACE reads, holding one entry per CDR3 protein. The sample carries about 120,000 distinct CDR3 sequences, approximately 12% recorded once. Here the sequenced sample was PBMCs, taken at follow-up. Receptor source: a male donor with early-stage non-small cell lung cancer. Each CDR3 is given with its conserved first and last residue. D genes are given only for firm matches. Size is stated for part of the rows, as once, few or many counts, or as a class when the clone is expanded.

cdr3_length | j_call | clone_size | d_call | v_call | cdr3_nt | cdr3_aa
15 | TRBJ2-1 | . | . | TRBV20-1 | TGCAGCGGATTAAAGGGGGACCGAGGTTACAATGAGCAGTTCTTC | CSGLKGDRGYNEQFF
13 | TRBJ1-5 | few | TRBD1 | TRBV10-3 | TGTGCCACCCACGACAGGGGGAATCAGCCCCAGCATTTT | CATHDRGNQPQHF
16 | TRBJ2-1 | . | . | TRBV2 | TGTGCCAGCAGTGATTTCCGGGGGAGCTCCTACAATGAGCAGTTCTTC | CASSDFRGSSYNEQFF
13 | TRBJ1-1 | many | . | TRBV28 | TGTGCCAGCAGTCCAAGGTCTTACACTGAAGCTTTCTTT | CASSPRSYTEAFF
15 | TRBJ2-1 | many | . | TRBV7-2 | TGTGCCAGCAGCTTCCGGGGGAGCTCCTACAATGAGCAGTTCTTC | CASSFRGSSYNEQFF
15 | TRBJ2-1 | . | TRBD2 | TRBV28 | TGTGCCAGCAGTTTGGCGTCTAGCGGGGGCGATGAGCAGTTCTTC | CASSLASSGGDEQFF
14 | TRBJ2-5 | . | . | TRBV7-9 | TGTGCCAGCAGCCTAAGGACCGATAAAGAGACCCAGTACTTC | CASSLRTDKETQYF
15 | TRBJ2-3 | . | TRBD1 | TRBV7-2 | TGTGCCAGCAGCTCGACAGGGGCAGACACAGATACGCAGTATTTT | CASSSTGADTDTQYF
14 | TRBJ2-7 | many | . | TRBV29-1 | TGCAGCGTTTCGAGGACGCGACCCCGGGGCGAGCAGTACTTC | CSVSRTRPRGEQYF
15 | TRBJ1-5 | . | . | TRBV7-2 | TGTGCCAGCAGCTTAGATGGGCGCAGCAATCAGCCCCAGCATTTT | CASSLDGRSNQPQHF
17 | TRBJ2-3 | few | . | TRBV10-2 | TGCGCCAGCAGTGAGTCGAAAAGAAGGATGGGCACAGATACGCAGTATTTT | CASSESKRRMGTDTQYF
16 | TRBJ2-7 | few | . | TRBV6-5 | TGTGCCAGCAGGGAGGGGGTCCCAGGGGTTAACTACGAGCAGTACTTC | CASREGVPGVNYEQYF
13 | TRBJ1-2 | few | TRBD1 | TRBV7-2 | TGTGCCAGCACCATGGACAGGGTCTATGGCTACACCTTC | CASTMDRVYGYTF
15 | TRBJ1-5 | many | . | TRBV7-2 | TGTGCCAGCAGCTCGAATCAGGGCTTGAGTCAGCCCCAGCATTTT | CASSSNQGLSQPQHF
17 | TRBJ2-1 | many | TRBD2 | TRBV5-4 | TGTGCCAGCAGCTCCGCGGGGGGCCCCCCGTCCTACAATGAGCAGTTCTTC | CASSSAGGPPSYNEQFF
16 | TRBJ2-2 | few | TRBD2 | TRBV28 | TGTGCCAGCAGAGTAGGACTAGCGGGGGCCACCGGGGAGCTGTTTTTT | CASRVGLAGATGELFF
15 | TRBJ2-2 | few | . | TRBV20-1 | TGCAGTGCTAGGACAGACAGCTTTGTTTCCGGGGAGCTGTTTTTT | CSARTDSFVSGELFF
16 | TRBJ1-4 | many | TRBD1 | TRBV5-4 | TGTGCCAGCAGCTTGGGCGGGACAGCAACTAATGAAAAACTGTTTTTT | CASSLGGTATNEKLFF
15 | TRBJ2-3 | . | TRBD1 | TRBV5-1 | TGCGCCAGCAGCTTGGATGGACAGGTGCGAGATACGCAGTATTTT | CASSLDGQVRDTQYF
16 | TRBJ2-4 | . | . | TRBV13 | TGTGCCAGCAGCTTAGGCTGGACAAGAGGCAAAAACATTCAGTACTTC | CASSLGWTRGKNIQYF
13 | TRBJ1-2 | . | . | TRBV12-3/TRBV12-4 | TGTGCCAGCAGTTTAAAGCGGAAATATGGCTACACCTTC | CASSLKRKYGYTF
15 | TRBJ2-7 | few | TRBD1 | TRBV10-1 | TGCGCCAGCAGTGGAAGGACAGGGGGCGTATACGAGCAGTACTTC | CASSGRTGGVYEQYF
16 | TRBJ2-5 | . | TRBD2 | TRBV2 | TGTGCCAGCAGTGGGACTAGCGGGGGGTACCAAGAGACCCAGTACTTC | CASSGTSGGYQETQYF
12 | TRBJ1-4 | many | . | TRBV28 | TGTGCCAGCACCCTAGCCCCAGGGATCCTGTTTTTT | CASTLAPGILFF
14 | TRBJ1-4 | many | . | TRBV19 | TGTGCCAGTACCCCCACAGGACCGAATGAAAAACTGTTTTTT | CASTPTGPNEKLFF
18 | TRBJ2-1 | many | TRBD2 | TRBV6-5 | TGTGCCAGCAGTTACGGCTTCCAGCGGGGGGGGCCCATCGATGAGCAGTTCTTC | CASSYGFQRGGPIDEQFF
15 | TRBJ1-6 | once | . | TRBV12-2 | TGTGCAAGTCGCTCCCGACAGGGACGGTATTCACCCCTCCACTTT | CASRSRQGRYSPLHF
17 | TRBJ2-5 | few | TRBD1 | TRBV4-3 | TGCGCCAGCAGCCAGTCCCCCGGACAGGGGGTAGGAGAGACCCAGTACTTC | CASSQSPGQGVGETQYF
14 | TRBJ1-2 | many | . | TRBV7-2 | TGTGCCAGCAGCTTAGGGCAGGGTTCCTATGGCTACACCTTC | CASSLGQGSYGYTF
19 | TRBJ2-1 | . | TRBD2 | TRBV20-1 | TGCAGTGCTAGACCTGGACTAGCGGGGGGCCTAGAACTGTACAATGAGCAGTTCTTC | CSARPGLAGGLELYNEQFF
14 | TRBJ2-3 | few | . | TRBV12-3/TRBV12-4 | TGTGCCAGCAGTGTCCAGCGGGGCACAGATACGCAGTATTTT | CASSVQRGTDTQYF
14 | TRBJ1-1 | many | . | TRBV6-5 | TGTGCCAGCAGCCCGACGGTTATGAACACTGAAGCTTTCTTT | CASSPTVMNTEAFF
17 | TRBJ2-2 | few | TRBD2 | TRBV5-1 | TGCGCCAGCAGCCCTCTAGCGGGGGCCTCGAACACCGGGGAGCTGTTTTTT | CASSPLAGASNTGELFF
14 | TRBJ2-3 | . | TRBD2 | TRBV20-1 | TGCAGTGCTAGAGTAGCGGGGGCCACAGATACGCAGTATTTT | CSARVAGATDTQYF
11 | TRBJ2-2 | few | . | TRBV6-1 | TGTGCCAGCTTTCTTATCGGGGAGCTGTTTTTT | CASFLIGELFF
16 | TRBJ2-2 | . | . | TRBV2 | TGTGCCAGCAGTGAAAAGGGCAGGTTAAACACCGGGGAGCTGTTTTTT | CASSEKGRLNTGELFF
13 | TRBJ2-7 | once | . | TRBV29-1 | TGCAGCGTTGTCGGGGACGGAAGCTACGAGCAGTACTTC | CSVVGDGSYEQYF
18 | TRBJ2-1 | few | TRBD1 | TRBV24-1 | TGTGCCACCAGTGACTCGACTCTGAGCTACAGGGGGCTGAATGAGCAGTTCTTC | CATSDSTLSYRGLNEQFF
13 | TRBJ2-3 | many | . | TRBV29-1 | TGCAGCGTTGGTTGGGGAAGCACAGATACGCAGTATTTT | CSVGWGSTDTQYF
11 | TRBJ2-3 | . | . | TRBV11-3 | TGTGCCAGCAGCTTAGAGTATACGCAGTATTTT | CASSLEYTQYF
12 | TRBJ2-1 | few | . | TRBV5-1 | TGCGCCAGCAGCCTACAGGGCAATGAGCAGTTCTTC | CASSLQGNEQFF
11 | TRBJ1-1 | many | TRBD1 | TRBV28 | TGTGCCAGCAGTTGGGACAGGGGAACTTTCTTT | CASSWDRGTFF
16 | TRBJ1-6 | . | . | TRBV6-6 | TGTGCCAGCAGTTACCCCCGGACAGATTATAATTCACCCCTCCACTTT | CASSYPRTDYNSPLHF
14 | TRBJ1-6 | . | . | TRBV10-2 | TGCGCCAGCAGTGAGTCAACAGGGAACTCACCCCTCCACTTT | CASSESTGNSPLHF
15 | TRBJ2-4 | medium-sized | . | TRBV28 | TGTGCCAGCAGTTTCCTTCGGGACCGCAAAAACATTCAGTACTTC | CASSFLRDRKNIQYF
12 | TRBJ1-6 | . | . | TRBV5-1 | TGCGCCAGCAGCCCCAAAGGGGCACCCCTCCACTTT | CASSPKGAPLHF
16 | TRBJ2-1 | . | . | TRBV7-8 | TGTGCCAGCAACCCAGGGGACTTCTCGTCAATCAATGAGCAGTTCTTC | CASNPGDFSSINEQFF
15 | TRBJ1-4 | . | TRBD1 | TRBV28 | TGTGCCAGCAGGCTGACAGGGGGCGCCAATGAAAAACTGTTTTTT | CASRLTGGANEKLFF
18 | TRBJ1-5 | . | . | TRBV7-2 | TGTGCCAGCAGCCTTAGACACACGGGGGTCGTGGGCAATCAGCCCCAGCATTTT | CASSLRHTGVVGNQPQHF
15 | TRBJ1-1 | . | . | TRBV27 | TGTGCCAGCAGTTTATTTGCGGCAGTGGGCACTGAAGCTTTCTTT | CASSLFAAVGTEAFF
15 | TRBJ2-1 | once | TRBD2 | TRBV20-1 | TGCAGTGCACCTCTAGCGGGGGGGCTCCACAATGAGAAGTTCTTC | CSAPLAGGLHNEKFF
14 | TRBJ1-1 | . | . | TRBV10-3 | TGTGCCATCAGGGGGGACACCTCAAACACTGAAGCTTTCTTT | CAIRGDTSNTEAFF
15 | TRBJ2-1 | . | . | TRBV12-3/TRBV12-4 | TGTGCCAGCAGTTTAGAGGTAGGACCTTCGGATGAGCAGTTCTTC | CASSLEVGPSDEQFF
15 | TRBJ2-1 | . | . | TRBV3-1 | TGTGCCAGCAGCCAAGTGGAAGGGCCTTCCAATGAGCAGTTCTTC | CASSQVEGPSNEQFF